These 26 T cell receptor beta chains share one sample of origin, sequenced in a study of blood T cell repertoires in COVID-19. Here immunoSEQ multiplex PCR was the method, and the copy in TCRdb shows in-frame clones only, minus some. The sample gives some 42,000 clones, 75% to 90% of which show up once; 0.3% to 0.5% is in the top ten. The sequenced sample consisted of peripheral blood. Receptor source: a human donor in a cohort sampled during active COVID-19.

The CDR3 DNA reads TGCGCCAGCAGTGAGTCCGGGGTGTCCCAGCATTTT. As protein: CASSESGVSQHF. The rearrangement uses TRBV10-2 and TRBJ1-5; D is unresolved. The CDR3 contains 12 residues. V shed 0 bases and J shed 11 bases, with 8 bases lying between them. CDR1 WSHSY and CDR2 SAAADI come from the germline V gene.

The rearrangement uses TRBV19 and TRBJ2-7, with a weak D call TRBD2 (6 bases). CDR3 length equals 14 residues. The germline CDR1 and CDR2 sequences are LNHDA and SQIVND (reference sequence). V was shortened by 7 bases and J by 0 bases, with 13 bases between the two germline ends. The CDR3 DNA is TGTGCCAGTACCGCCCACGGGAGCTCCTACGAGCAGTACTTC. It translates to CASTAHGSSYEQYF.

There are a few counts of this clone. This chain connects TRBV4-2 to TRBJ1-5; no reliable D call. Germline-derived CDR1 and CDR2 are LGHNA and YNFKEQ. The CDR3 is 15 amino acids. Deletions cut 0 bases from V and 6 bases from J, with 12 bases between. Written as DNA, the CDR3 is TGTGCCAGCAGCCAAGATCCGGGATCGGCTCAGCCCCAGCATTTT. Protein product: CASSQDPGSAQPQHF.

V and J are TRBV5-1 and TRBJ1-2; D is possibly TRBD1 (5 bases). Germline V gene data show CDR1 as SGHRS and CDR2 as YFSETQ. This CDR3 has 14 residues. V was clipped by 0 bases and J by 6 bases, with 12 bases between them. The CDR3: CASSLAFRGNGYTF. CDR3 nucleotide sequence: TGCGCCAGCAGCTTGGCCTTTCGGGGGAATGGCTACACCTTC.

This chain links TRBV7-8 with TRBJ2-7; possibly TRBD2 for D (6 bases). This CDR3 has 14 amino acids. Deletions cut 2 bases from V and 6 bases from J, with 14 bases between. Germline V lookup: CDR1 SGHVS, CDR2 FQNEAQ. CDR3 nucleotides: TGTGCCAGCAGCTTAAGCCGGGACGGGGGCGAGCAGTACTTC. Translation: CASSLSRDGGEQYF.

The rearrangement links TRBV27 to TRBJ1-2; TRBD1 agrees at 9 bases. Trimming at V came to 5 bases and at J to 3 bases, leaving 10 bases not matched to a gene. Germline V gene sequence: CDR1 MNHEY, CDR2 SMNVEV (reference sequence). The CDR3 consists of 16 residues. The CDR3 DNA reads as TGTGCCAGCAGTGCCTACAACAGGGGGCGGGACTATGGCTACACCTTC. Its protein product is CASSAYNRGRDYGYTF.

The chain is built from TRBV18 and TRBJ1-5; no clear D. Germline V CDR1 and CDR2: KGHSH, LQKENI. V lost 6 bases and J 0 bases, leaving 9 bases between the germline ends. The CDR3 runs 14 residues. The DNA of the CDR3 is TGTGCCAGCTCGCTCACATATAGCAATCAGCCCCAGCATTTT. As protein: CASSLTYSNQPQHF.

The chain uses TRBV9 and TRBJ2-7, with TRBD2 matching 12 bases. V trimming: 4 bases; J trimming: 4 bases; junction bases outside the gene matches: 9. The CDR3 runs 16 residues. Germline lookup yields CDR1 SGDLS and CDR2 YYNGEE. CDR3 residues: CASSPGASGGEYEQYF. Written as DNA, the CDR3 is TGTGCCAGCAGCCCCGGAGCTAGCGGGGGGGAATACGAGCAGTACTTC.

The chain couples TRBV19 to TRBJ1-1; D is perhaps TRBD1 (5 bases). The CDR3 loop spans 15 amino acids. V lost 5 bases and J 1 base, leaving 14 bases between the germline ends. Germline values: CDR1 LNHDA, CDR2 SQIVND (reference sequence). The CDR3 is CASSLPPQGNTEAFF. CDR3 nucleotide sequence: TGTGCCAGTAGTCTTCCCCCTCAGGGGAACACTGAAGCTTTCTTT.

The chain couples TRBV3-1 (or the pseudogene TRBV3-2) to TRBJ1-1, with D unclear. The CDR3 is 13 amino acids. V was clipped by 0 bases and J by 5 bases, with 7 bases between them. The germline V gene has CDR1 LGHDT and CDR2 YNNKEL (reference sequence). Here the CDR3 reads CASSQDRGTEAFF. CDR3 in DNA: TGTGCCAGCAGCCAAGATCGGGGAACTGAAGCTTTCTTT.

This rearrangement joins TRBV12-3 or TRBV12-4 to TRBJ2-3; possibly TRBD2 for D (5 bases). V was cut by 5 bases and J by 4 bases, with 7 bases left in between. The CDR3 is 12 amino acids. CDR3 bases: TGTGCCAGCAGTCCACTAGCAGATACGCAGTATTTT. This sequence encodes CASSPLADTQYF.

The chain uses TRBV19 and TRBJ1-2, with a tentative D call TRBD1 (5 bases). The CDR3 spans 16 residues. The germline V gene encodes CDR1 LNHDA and CDR2 SQIVND (reference sequence). Trimming cost V 6 bases and J 4 bases, with 21 bases left between them. The CDR3 DNA reads as TGTGCCAGTAGCCATCCTTTGCAGGGACTCGGCTATGGCTACACCTTC. Its translation: CASSHPLQGLGYGYTF.

The CDR3 sequence: CASSRESSYEQYF. The CDR3 nucleotides read TGTGCCAGCTCGCGGGAGTCATCCTACGAGCAGTACTTC. This chain joins TRBV18 and TRBJ2-7; 7 nucleotides match TRBD2. The CDR3 extends over 13 amino acids. V shed 6 bases and J 1 base; nucleotides not matched to a gene: 3. Germline V gives CDR1 KGHSH, CDR2 LQKENI.

In its sample, this clone was seen once. The genes are TRBV4-1 and TRBJ1-1; a possible D gene is TRBD1 (5 bases). Trimming removed 0 bases from V and 7 bases from J, with 12 bases in between. The CDR3 contains 14 residues. Germline V gene lookup returns CDR1 MGHRA and CDR2 YSYEKL. This chain's CDR3 is CASSQEGAMSEAFF. The CDR3 DNA sequence: TGCGCCAGCAGCCAAGAAGGGGCTATGAGTGAAGCTTTCTTT.

The CDR3 loop is CASSQGALNYGYTF. The CDR3 region has the DNA TGCGCCAGCAGCCAAGGGGCCCTAAACTATGGCTACACCTTC. V is TRBV4-1 and J is TRBJ1-2; D remains unclear. This CDR3 comprises 14 residues. From germline, CDR1 is MGHRA and CDR2 YSYEKL. Deletions cut 1 base from V and 2 bases from J, with 8 bases between.

The J gene is TRBJ2-7, the V gene TRBV4-2, with 11 nucleotides matching TRBD2. J was trimmed by 0 bases and V by 3 bases; bases with no gene match: 4. The CDR3 is 16 residues long. Germline CDR1 reads LGHNA; CDR2 reads YNFKEQ. The CDR3, as DNA: TGTGCCAGCAGCCATGCCGGGACTAGCGGCTCCTACGAGCAGTACTTC. Translation: CASSHAGTSGSYEQYF.

The J gene is TRBJ2-7, the V gene TRBV10-2; D is ambiguous. CDR3 length: 11 amino acids. Trimming removed 4 bases at V and 3 bases at J, with 4 bases between. Germline V CDR1 and CDR2: WSHSY, SAAADI. The CDR3 nucleotides read TGCGCCAGCAGTGGCGGCTACGAGCAGTACTTC. Its translation: CASSGGYEQYF.

V usage is TRBV6-4 and J usage is TRBJ2-7, with 11 bases lining up with TRBD1. Trimming at V came to 7 bases and at J to 7 bases, leaving 12 bases not matched to a gene. CDR1 and CDR2 from the germline V gene are MRHNA and SNTAGT. The CDR3 covers 15 residues. CDR3: CASTPGWTGGAEQYF. The DNA of the CDR3 is TGTGCCAGCACCCCCGGATGGACAGGGGGCGCAGAGCAGTACTTC.

The CDR3 sequence is CASSIDRVGYEQYF. The CDR3, as DNA: TGTGCCAGTAGCATTGACAGGGTGGGGTACGAGCAGTACTTC. The chain links TRBV19 to TRBJ2-7; TRBD1 matches at 7 bases. V was clipped by 6 bases and J by 4 bases; unmatched bases: 9. This CDR3 region has 14 residues. The V gene's germline CDR1 is LNHDA and CDR2 SQIVND (reference sequence).

The chain uses TRBV19 and TRBJ1-1; no clear D gene. Germline loops: CDR1 LNHDA, CDR2 SQIVND (reference sequence). V gave up 5 bases and J gave up 3 bases, with 13 bases separating them. The CDR3 loop spans 14 amino acids. The CDR3 spells CASSSLGPDTEAFF. CDR3 in DNA: TGTGCCAGTAGTTCGTTGGGCCCTGACACTGAAGCTTTCTTT.

The chain has TRBV6-5 and TRBJ2-7; possibly TRBD1 for D (6 bases). V lost 8 bases to trimming and J lost 2 bases, with 10 bases between them. The CDR3 is 12 amino acids. The V gene's germline CDR1 is MNHEY and CDR2 SVGAGI. The CDR3: CASGTPTYEQYF. CDR3 DNA: TGTGCCAGCGGGACACCAACCTACGAGCAGTACTTC.

The V and J genes are TRBV3-1 (or the pseudogene TRBV3-2) and TRBJ1-2, with a weak D call TRBD1 (5 bases). The CDR3 totals 16 residues. V lost 2 bases and J lost 4, with 17 bases in between. Germline CDR1 and CDR2: LGHDT and YNNKEL (reference sequence). The CDR3 sequence is CASSQMRITGPYGYTF. The CDR3 DNA sequence: TGTGCCAGCAGCCAAATGAGGATCACAGGACCCTATGGCTACACCTTC.

CDR3 bases: TGCGCCAGCAGCCAAGACGGGGGACCTAATGAAAAACTGTTTTTT. Protein sequence: CASSQDGGPNEKLFF. The chain is built from TRBV4-3 and TRBJ1-4; weak D call: TRBD1 (5 bases). Looked up from germline, CDR1 is LGHNA and CDR2 is YSLEER. The CDR3 is 15 amino acids. Trimming stripped 0 bases from V and 3 bases from J, with 8 bases between.

The genes are TRBV11-2 and TRBJ1-2, with TRBD1 identical over 8 bases. The CDR3 covers 19 residues. The ends lost 1 base at V and 0 bases at J; junction bases unmatched: 13. CDR1 and CDR2 from the germline V gene are SGHAT and FQNNGV. In nucleotides, the CDR3 is TGTGCCAGCAGCTTAGTTCGTTTGGGACAGGAAGAAGCTAACTATGGCTACACCTTC. Its translation is CASSLVRLGQEEANYGYTF.

In DNA, the CDR3 is TGTGCCAGCAGTGCCCCCCTGACAGGGTCAGGTACGCAGTATTTT. Encoded protein: CASSAPLTGSGTQYF. J is TRBJ2-3 and V is TRBV25-1; the match to TRBD1 covers 7 bases. CDR1 and CDR2 from the germline V gene are MGHDK and SYGVNS. Trimming removed 4 bases from V and 8 bases from J; junction bases left unmatched: 12. The CDR3 length is 15 residues.

The chain employs TRBV29-1 and TRBJ2-7; D might be TRBD1 (6 bases). V shed 1 base and J shed 6 bases, with 13 bases lying between them. CDR3 size: 13 residues. Germline values: CDR1 SQVTM, CDR2 ANQGSEA. The CDR3 spells CSVEGTAVGEQYF. CDR3 sequence (DNA): TGCAGCGTTGAAGGGACAGCGGTGGGCGAGCAGTACTTC.